One sample yielded the 20 T cell receptor beta chains listed below, sequenced in a study of T-cell memory formation after mild COVID-19. TCRdb re-analysed the 5' RACE reads in MiXCR, keeping a single row per CDR3 protein. Of around 440,000 distinct CDR3 sequences in the sample, around a sixth were seen once. Input material: PBMCs or a T cell subset sorted from them (not recorded which). The receptors shown here come from an adult woman who had mild COVID-19 (a few samples of this study predate the infection). Cell type and time point are not known.

The chain carries TRBV18 and TRBJ2-1; D is unclear. V shed 3 bases and J shed 6 bases, with 9 bases lying between them. Germline CDR1 reads KGHSH; CDR2 reads LQKENI. There are 13 residues in the CDR3. The chain's CDR3 is CASSPVKTNEQFF. The CDR3 bases are TGTGCCAGCTCACCGGTCAAGACCAATGAGCAGTTCTTC.

In this sample, this clonotype turned up a few times. The chain combines TRBV5-1 with TRBJ2-3, with D possibly TRBD2 on 6 matching bases. V was pared by 6 bases and J by 4 bases, with 21 bases between. The CDR3 totals 16 residues. Looked up from germline, CDR1 is SGHRS and CDR2 is YFSETQ. In DNA form, the CDR3 reads TGCGCCAGCACCCGGGGCGGAGGGATTCGGGCAGATACGCAGTATTTT. Translation: CASTRGGGIRADTQYF.

The chain combines TRBV6-5 with TRBJ2-5; D could derive from TRBD1 or TRBD2 (5 bases each). This CDR3 contains 12 residues. Trimming took 1 base from V and 5 from J, leaving 5 bases between them. The germline V gene encodes CDR1 MNHEY and CDR2 SVGAGI. The CDR3 sequence is CASSYWGETQYF. DNA for the CDR3: TGTGCCAGCAGTTACTGGGGGGAGACCCAGTACTTC.

This clonotype has a count of ten or more. The chain uses TRBV5-6 and TRBJ2-7; TRBD2 aligns across 9 bases. This CDR3 has 16 residues. The germline V gene has CDR1 SGHDT and CDR2 YYEEEE. J gave up 7 bases and V 1 base, and 12 bases lay outside the gene matches. In nucleotides, the CDR3 is TGTGCCAGCAGCTTGATGTCTAGCGGGAATCCTGAAGAGCAGTACTTC. Its protein is CASSLMSSGNPEEQYF.

CDR3 DNA: TGTGCCAGCAGCGTAGGAGGGGGGGTTCCTACCGGGGAGCTGTTTTTT. It yields the protein CASSVGGGVPTGELFF. J is TRBJ2-2 and V is TRBV9; tentatively, D is TRBD2 (7 bases). CDR3 length: 16 amino acids. CDR1 SGDLS and CDR2 YYNGEE come from the germline V gene. V was shortened by 0 bases and J by 5 bases, with 14 bases between the two germline ends. The whole variable domain, remainder taken from reference TRBV9 and TRBJ2-2, is DSGVTQTPKHLITATGQRVTLRCSPRSGDLSVYWYQQSLDQGLQFLIQYYNGEERAKGNILERFSAQQFPDLHSELNLSSLELGDSALYFCASSVGGGVPTGELFFGEGSRLTVL.

Many counts were recorded for this clonotype. The V gene is TRBV12-3 or TRBV12-4, the J gene TRBJ1-5; D is ambiguous. V shed 4 bases and J shed 5 bases, with 9 bases lying between them. This CDR3 has 13 amino acids. In nucleotides, the CDR3 is TGTGCCAGCAGTTACCAAACAGATCAGCCCCAGCATTTT. Translated: CASSYQTDQPQHF.

The chain combines TRBV11-2 with TRBJ2-1; D might be TRBD1 or TRBD2, each matching 5 bases. V lost 5 bases, J lost 6 bases, and 23 bases lay in between. Looked up from germline, CDR1 is SGHAT and CDR2 is FQNNGV. The CDR3 sequence is 17 residues long. The DNA of the CDR3 is TGTGCCAGCAGCCTAGCCCCCTTTCGGGGCCCTAGCAATGAGCAGTTCTTC. Amino acids: CASSLAPFRGPSNEQFF.

The chain joins TRBV12-3 or TRBV12-4 to TRBJ2-2; D not certain. The V gene lost 2 bases and the J gene lost 6 bases, with 13 bases spanning the gap. This CDR3 has 15 residues. CDR3 DNA: TGTGCCAGCAGTTTAAGGGTCTCAGGCCCCGGGGAGCTGTTTTTT. Amino acids: CASSLRVSGPGELFF.

This clonotype was seen repeatedly, ten times or more. J is TRBJ1-4 and V is TRBV5-1; no clear D gene. With 0 bases removed from V and 8 bases from J, the gap between germline ends came to 5 bases. This CDR3 is built from 12 residues. Germline V lookup: CDR1 SGHRS, CDR2 YFSETQ. CDR3 nucleotide sequence: TGCGCCAGCAGCTTGGGGTCGGAAAAACTGTTTTTT. Translation gives CASSLGSEKLFF.

This chain joins TRBV6-1 and TRBJ2-3, with 9 bases aligning to TRBD1. The germline V gene has CDR1 MNHNS and CDR2 SASEGT. Trimming took 1 base from V and 3 from J; bases not matched to a gene: 5. This CDR3 has 16 residues. The CDR3 sequence is CASSEVVGQGTDTQYF. Written as DNA, the CDR3 is TGTGCCAGCAGTGAAGTAGTCGGACAGGGGACAGATACGCAGTATTTT.

The CDR3 DNA reads TGTGCCAGCAGCAGACAGGGGTTCCACGGTGGCTACACCTTC. The encoded protein is CASSRQGFHGGYTF. J is TRBJ1-2 and V is TRBV12-3 or TRBV12-4; 8 bases map to TRBD1. Germline trimming cut 6 bases from V and 7 bases from J; bases unmatched to any gene: 10. The CDR3 runs to 14 residues.

CDR3: CASSEYPPGLAGDQETQYF. In DNA, the CDR3 is TGTGCCAGCAGTGAATATCCCCCGGGACTAGCGGGGGACCAAGAGACCCAGTACTTC. The chain links TRBV25-1 to TRBJ2-5, with 14 positions matching TRBD2. The CDR3 has 19 residues. The germline gives CDR1 MGHDK, CDR2 SYGVNS. After removal of 0 bases from V and 0 bases from J, the junction contained 6 bases not matched to a gene.

The chain links TRBV9 to TRBJ2-7; weak D call: TRBD2 (6 bases). The CDR3 is 14 amino acids. The V gene lost 2 bases and the J gene lost 7 bases, with 16 bases spanning the gap. Germline loops: CDR1 SGDLS, CDR2 YYNGEE. The CDR3 DNA follows: TGTGCCAGCAGCGTGGGGGACTCTACGGGAGAGCAGTACTTC. This gives the protein CASSVGDSTGEQYF.

This chain uses TRBV6-1 with TRBJ2-3; D gene uncertain. CDR3 length: 11 residues. Trimming pared 4 bases from V and 7 bases from J, leaving 6 bases between. The germline gives CDR1 MNHNS, CDR2 SASEGT. The CDR3 nucleotides read TGTGCCAGCAGTGTTTTGAATACGCAGTATTTT. Its protein product is CASSVLNTQYF.

V usage is TRBV18 and J usage is TRBJ1-1, with D unresolved. Trimming took off 3 bases at V and 0 bases at J, with 8 bases between the two ends. The CDR3 has 14 residues. In germline, CDR1 is KGHSH, CDR2 LQKENI. CDR3 in amino acids: CASSPQRMNTEAFF. The CDR3 DNA reads as TGTGCCAGCTCACCGCAGAGAATGAACACTGAAGCTTTCTTT.

This rearrangement joins TRBV12-5 to TRBJ2-5; possibly TRBD1 for D (6 bases). CDR3 size: 15 residues. Germline lookup yields CDR1 LGHNT and CDR2 FRNRAP. Trimming shortened V by 5 bases and J by 3 bases, and 16 bases separated the two germline ends. CDR3 protein: CASGLLQGAEETQYF. The CDR3 nucleotides read TGTGCTAGTGGTCTCCTACAGGGCGCGGAAGAGACCCAGTACTTC.

The chain carries TRBV2 and TRBJ2-3; 8 bases agree with TRBD2. V gave up 3 bases and J gave up 4 bases; unmatched junction bases: 3. The CDR3 contains 14 residues. Germline CDR1 SNHLY, CDR2 FYNNEI. The CDR3 region has the DNA TGTGCCAGCAGTGAGGTAGCGGGGTCAGATACGCAGTATTTT. Translation: CASSEVAGSDTQYF.

There are many counts of this clonotype. The chain recombines TRBV5-5 with TRBJ1-2, with 7 positions matching TRBD1. This CDR3 has 14 residues. V shed 0 bases, J shed 5 bases, and the junction held 4 bases outside the gene matches. The germline gives CDR1 SGHKS, CDR2 YYEKEE (reference sequence). CDR3 sequence reads: CASSLGQGLYGYTF. In DNA form, the CDR3 reads TGTGCCAGCAGCTTGGGACAGGGACTGTATGGCTACACCTTC.

This clonotype came up a few times. The chain joins TRBV5-1 to TRBJ2-1, with D perhaps matching TRBD2 (5 bases). Per germline, CDR1 SGHRS and CDR2 YFSETQ. The CDR3 is made up of 15 amino acids. Trimming shortened V by 4 bases and J by 0 bases, and 11 bases separated the two germline ends. This CDR3 reads CASSGSGLSYNEQFF. The DNA for the CDR3 is TGCGCCAGCAGCGGGAGCGGACTCTCCTACAATGAGCAGTTCTTC.

The rearrangement joins TRBV10-3 to TRBJ1-1, with D unclear. Trimming removed 4 bases at V and 5 bases at J, with 14 bases between. This CDR3 is 14 amino acids long. Germline assignment: CDR1 ENHRY and CDR2 SYGVKD. Written as DNA, the CDR3 is TGTGCCATCAGTGCTCCCGGCGGAAGAACTGAAGCTTTCTTT. Translating it yields CAISAPGGRTEAFF.